The next 7 T cell receptor beta chains were all read from a single sample in a study of identifying expanded T cells in peripheral blood. Sequencing used immunoSEQ multiplex PCR; TCRdb keeps in-frame clones, though not all of them. The top ten hold just over 5.5% of the sample, which has about 100,000 clones, 75% to 90% seen once. Sequencing was done on a sample of blood. These receptors originate from a person between 18 and 75 years old in good health.

This chain joins TRBV5-1 and TRBJ2-3; 14 bases line up with TRBD2. Germline V gene sequence: CDR1 SGHRS, CDR2 YFSETQ. With 4 bases clipped from V and 5 bases from J, the junction kept 6 bases outside the gene matches. The CDR3 covers 16 residues. The CDR3 nucleotides read TGCGCCAGCAGCGTCGGGACTAGCGGGAGTGGAGATACGCAGTATTTT. As protein: CASSVGTSGSGDTQYF.

The chain employs TRBV5-1 and TRBJ1-4, with D perhaps TRBD1 (6 bases). In germline, CDR1 is SGHRS, CDR2 YFSETQ. CDR3 size: 15 residues. Trimming pared 2 bases from V and 4 bases from J, leaving 12 bases between. The CDR3 sequence is CASSFSGAGNEKLFF. In nucleotides, the CDR3 is TGCGCCAGCAGCTTTTCGGGGGCGGGTAATGAAAAACTGTTTTTT. Combining the CDR3 with reference TRBV5-1 and TRBJ1-4 gives the whole variable domain KAGVTQTPRYLIKTRGQQVTLSCSPISGHRSVSWYQQTPGQGLQFLFEYFSETQRNKGNFPGRFSGRQFSNSRSEMNVSTLELGDSALYLCASSFSGAGNEKLFFGSGTQLSVL.

Turning to this clone: Other nucleotide sequences in the sample specify the same CDR3. The chain employs TRBV5-1 and TRBJ1-1, with 7 bases identical to TRBD1. Per the germline V gene, CDR1 is SGHRS and CDR2 is YFSETQ. V shed 0 bases, J shed 5 bases, and the junction held 4 bases outside the gene matches. The CDR3 runs to 14 residues. The CDR3 DNA follows: TGCGCCAGCAGCTTGGGACAGGGTGGAACTGAAGCTTTCTTT. Translating gives CASSLGQGGTEAFF.

A few counts support this clone. The chain has TRBV19 and TRBJ1-4; D remains ambiguous. The CDR3 contains 13 residues. The germline gives CDR1 LNHDA, CDR2 SQIVND (reference sequence). With 6 bases removed from V and 8 bases from J, the gap between germline ends came to 13 bases. The CDR3 spells CASSLGRGEKLFF. The CDR3 nucleotides read TGTGCCAGTAGCCTCGGGCGAGGGGAAAAACTGTTTTTT.

The J gene is TRBJ2-5, the V gene TRBV19; TRBD1 matches at 9 bases. After removal of 8 bases from V and 4 bases from J, the junction contained 20 bases not matched to a gene. This CDR3 contains 18 residues. The germline CDR1 and CDR2 sequences are LNHDA and SQIVND (reference sequence). CDR3 residues: CASSGPVRDREGGETQYF. CDR3 DNA sequence: TGTGCCAGTTCAGGCCCCGTACGGGACAGGGAGGGCGGAGAGACCCAGTACTTC.

The chain's CDR3 is CASSLWTSGQETQYF. As DNA, the CDR3 is TGTGCCAGCAGCTTATGGACTAGCGGCCAAGAGACCCAGTACTTC. V gene TRBV7-9 combines with J gene TRBJ2-5, with 10 bases fitting TRBD2. CDR1 and CDR2 (germline): SEHNR, FQNEAQ (reference sequence). The CDR3 is 15 amino acids. The ends lost 2 bases at V and 1 base at J; junction bases unmatched: 1.

The rearrangement uses TRBV5-1 and TRBJ1-2; D not certain. This CDR3 is built from 14 residues. Deletions cut 0 bases from V and 8 bases from J, with 14 bases between. Germline CDR1 reads SGHRS; CDR2 reads YFSETQ. CDR3 in DNA: TGCGCCAGCAGCTTGGGTTGGGAAAGGAGGGGCTACACCTTC. Translating gives CASSLGWERRGYTF.